The next 30 T cell receptor beta chains were all read from a single sample in a study of blood T cell repertoires in COVID-19 (dated by TCRdb to the early 2020s). The library relied on the immunoSEQ multiplex PCR assay. The source is immuneACCESS, and TCRdb retained only in-frame sequences with V and J called. Part of the clones is not carried over; for the studies checked, unresolved V genes explain less than half of this, and the remainder is unexplained. The sample records approximately 27,000 clones, 85% to 90% of which are singletons. About a tenth of the sample comes from the top ten. The sample comprised peripheral blood. The receptor source for this set is a man aged 55 to 70 with acute or convalescent COVID-19.

V is TRBV19 and J is TRBJ1-5; a possible D gene is TRBD1 (6 bases). V was trimmed by 5 bases and J by 0 bases, leaving 11 bases between them. The CDR3 extends over 15 amino acids. The germline gives CDR1 LNHDA, CDR2 SQIVND (reference sequence). This CDR3 is CASSGNRVSNQPQHF. The CDR3 region has the DNA TGTGCCAGTAGTGGGAACAGGGTTAGCAATCAGCCCCAGCATTTT.

This chain links TRBV29-1 with TRBJ2-2; tentatively, D is TRBD1 (7 bases). From germline, CDR1 is SQVTM and CDR2 ANQGSEA. Trimming took off 6 bases at V and 1 base at J, with 12 bases between the two ends. CDR3 length: 14 residues. The CDR3 protein is CSVRQGGNTGELFF. As DNA, the CDR3 is TGCAGCGTCCGACAGGGAGGGAACACCGGGGAGCTGTTTTTT.

This clone was detected once. This rearrangement joins TRBV5-1 to TRBJ1-5; D is unresolved. Germline CDR1 reads SGHRS; CDR2 reads YFSETQ. The CDR3 is made up of 15 amino acids. V was trimmed by 4 bases and J by 0 bases, leaving 11 bases between them. CDR3 residues: CASSPSTNSNQPQHF. The CDR3 nucleotides read TGCGCCAGCAGCCCGTCTACGAATAGCAATCAGCCCCAGCATTTT.

This sequence joins TRBV12-3 or TRBV12-4 and TRBJ1-1; maybe TRBD1 (5 bases). The ends were cut back, 6 bases at V and 4 bases at J, with 12 bases in the middle. The CDR3 runs 13 residues. The CDR3 loop is CASRSGLGTEAFF. The CDR3 DNA reads TGTGCCAGCAGGTCAGGGCTCGGCACTGAAGCTTTCTTT.

This clone was counted between two and nine times. V usage is TRBV18 and J usage is TRBJ2-7; TRBD1 agrees at 8 bases. Germline V gives CDR1 KGHSH, CDR2 LQKENI. The V gene end was trimmed by 8 bases and the J gene end by 0 bases; junction bases not matched to a gene: 9. The CDR3 totals 15 residues. CDR3 residues: CASRQTQGVSYEQYF. The CDR3 nucleotides read TGTGCCAGCCGCCAAACACAGGGGGTCTCCTACGAGCAGTACTTC.

The chain couples TRBV24-1 to TRBJ2-3; a weak D match, TRBD1 (5 bases). This CDR3 contains 13 residues. V was shortened by 2 bases and J by 4 bases, with 6 bases between the two germline ends. The germline V gene encodes CDR1 KGHDR and CDR2 SFDVKD. CDR3 in amino acids: CATSDWGADTQYF. The CDR3 nucleotides read TGTGCCACCAGTGATTGGGGCGCAGATACGCAGTATTTT.

V is TRBV11-3 and J is TRBJ1-4; D unclear. CDR3 length: 16 amino acids. Trimming cost V 1 base and J 0 bases, with 9 bases left between them. The germline V gene has CDR1 SGHNT and CDR2 YENEEA. CDR3 DNA: TGTGCCAGCAGCTTAGGGGCAGTCGCAACTAATGAAAAACTGTTTTTT. It translates to CASSLGAVATNEKLFF. Filled out from reference TRBV11-3 and TRBJ1-4, the complete variable domain reads EAGVVQSPRYKIIEKKQPVAFWCNPISGHNTLYWYLQNLGQGPELLIRYENEEAVDDSQLPKDRFSAERLKGVDSTLKIQPAELGDSAVYLCASSLGAVATNEKLFFGSGTQLSVL.

The chain combines TRBV9 with TRBJ1-1; possible D gene TRBD1, 6 bases. The V gene lost 6 bases and the J gene lost 2 bases, with 17 bases spanning the gap. This CDR3 has 15 residues. Germline V gene lookup returns CDR1 SGDLS and CDR2 YYNGEE. The CDR3 nucleotides are TGTGCCAGCAACGTGCTCCCAGGGGCAAACACTGAAGCTTTCTTT. It is translated as CASNVLPGANTEAFF. Drawing the rest from reference TRBV9 and TRBJ1-1, the complete variable domain is DSGVTQTPKHLITATGQRVTLRCSPRSGDLSVYWYQQSLDQGLQFLIQYYNGEERAKGNILERFSAQQFPDLHSELNLSSLELGDSALYFCASNVLPGANTEAFFGQGTRLTVV.

CDR3 region: CASTKNAGGTLQETQYF. The DNA for the CDR3 is TGTGCCAGCACTAAAAACGCGGGAGGGACACTCCAAGAGACCCAGTACTTC. The chain has TRBV28 and TRBJ2-5; 9 positions agree with TRBD2. The CDR3 length is 17 residues. CDR1 MDHEN and CDR2 SYDVKM come from the germline V gene. J was trimmed by 1 base and V by 7 bases; bases with no gene match: 13.

V gene TRBV3-1 (or the pseudogene TRBV3-2) combines with J gene TRBJ2-3; 11 bases match TRBD2. The V segment lost 8 bases and the J segment 4 bases; nucleotides outside the gene matches: 8. This CDR3 has 15 amino acids. The germline CDR1 and CDR2 sequences are LGHDT and YNNKEL (reference sequence). Written as DNA, the CDR3 is TGTGCCAGCGCTCTAGCGGGGGGCATGGCAGATACGCAGTATTTT. It translates to CASALAGGMADTQYF.

The rearrangement joins TRBV27 to TRBJ2-7; D not resolved. V was clipped by 3 bases and J by 6 bases, with 15 bases between them. Germline CDR1 reads MNHEY; CDR2 reads SMNVEV (reference sequence). The CDR3 covers 14 residues. CDR3 loop: CASSLSPSVGEQYF. The CDR3 coding sequence is TGTGCCAGCAGTTTGTCCCCAAGTGTCGGCGAGCAGTACTTC.

The rearrangement joins TRBV7-9 to TRBJ1-6, with unresolved D. The CDR3 length is 14 residues. V was pared by 5 bases and J by 5 bases, with 10 bases between. Germline V CDR1 and CDR2: SEHNR, FQNEAQ (reference sequence). The DNA of the CDR3 is TGTGCCAGCAGCCTGGGCCCCGATAATTCACCCCTCCACTTT. It yields the protein CASSLGPDNSPLHF.

V usage is TRBV5-1 and J usage is TRBJ2-2; D is possibly TRBD1 (6 bases). The CDR3 has 15 amino acids. Germline V gene sequence: CDR1 SGHRS, CDR2 YFSETQ. Trimming cost V 4 bases and J 2 bases, with 12 bases left between them. CDR3 loop: CASSTGTYNTGELFF. In DNA form, the CDR3 reads TGCGCCAGCAGCACAGGGACGTATAACACCGGGGAGCTGTTTTTT. The complete variable domain, with remaining parts taken from reference TRBV5-1 and TRBJ2-2, reads KAGVTQTPRYLIKTRGQQVTLSCSPISGHRSVSWYQQTPGQGLQFLFEYFSETQRNKGNFPGRFSGRQFSNSRSEMNVSTLELGDSALYLCASSTGTYNTGELFFGEGSRLTVL.

In DNA, the CDR3 is TGCGCCAGCAGCCCCCTTGTGCAGAGGGCGCAGTATTTT. Translating gives CASSPLVQRAQYF. The V and J genes are TRBV5-1 and TRBJ2-3; D is possibly TRBD2 (5 bases). Germline V CDR1 and CDR2: SGHRS, YFSETQ. Trimming shortened V by 4 bases and J by 10 bases, and 16 bases separated the two germline ends. The length of the CDR3 is 13 residues.

This clone was counted a single time. V is TRBV28 and J is TRBJ2-2; maybe TRBD1 (6 bases). This CDR3 comprises 16 residues. The V and J ends lost 4 bases and 1 base respectively, with 13 bases between them. CDR1 is MDHEN, CDR2 SYDVKM, per germline. The CDR3 spells CASSSPGHLNTGELFF. The CDR3 DNA reads as TGTGCCAGCAGTTCCCCGGGACACCTGAACACCGGGGAGCTGTTTTTT.

The V gene is TRBV14, the J gene TRBJ2-7; no firm D call. The V end was cut by 3 bases, the J end by 6 bases, with 9 bases between. Germline V gene sequence: CDR1 SGHDN, CDR2 FVKESK. CDR3 length: 12 amino acids. Written as DNA, the CDR3 is TGTGCCAGCAGCCATCGGTTGAGCGAGCAGTACTTC. Its protein product is CASSHRLSEQYF.

The chain couples TRBV29-1 to TRBJ2-3; maybe TRBD2 (5 bases). The CDR3 contains 13 residues. Germline lookup yields CDR1 SQVTM and CDR2 ANQGSEA. V was trimmed by 5 bases and J by 5 bases, leaving 14 bases between them. The DNA for the CDR3 is TGCAGCGTTAACAGAGAGGGTGGAGATACGCAGTATTTT. Translated: CSVNREGGDTQYF.

V and J are TRBV9 and TRBJ2-1; D may be TRBD2 (6 bases). The CDR3 runs to 16 residues. Trimming removed 3 bases at V and 2 bases at J, with 15 bases between. Germline CDR1 is SGDLS and CDR2 is YYNGEE. The CDR3 nucleotides are TGTGCCAGCAGCGGATCCGGGAGACTCGCCTACAATGAGCAGTTCTTC. Amino acids: CASSGSGRLAYNEQFF.

The J gene is TRBJ2-3, the V gene TRBV27; 10 bases are a match to TRBD2. The trim removed 0 bases at V and 0 bases at J, leaving 9 bases unmatched. The CDR3 loop spans 19 amino acids. From germline, CDR1 is MNHEY and CDR2 SMNVEV (reference sequence). The DNA for the CDR3 is TGTGCCAGCAGTTTATCGAGGGTAGCGGGGGGACCGAGCACAGATACGCAGTATTTT. This encodes CASSLSRVAGGPSTDTQYF.

The chain joins TRBV14 to TRBJ2-5; 10 bases are a match to TRBD1. The V gene's germline CDR1 is SGHDN and CDR2 FVKESK. V lost 5 bases to trimming and J lost 0 bases; unmatched junction nucleotides: 12. The CDR3 has 18 amino acids. CDR3 sequence reads: CASSSRDRGFQYQETQYF. The DNA for the CDR3 is TGTGCCAGCAGCAGCCGGGACAGGGGTTTCCAGTACCAAGAGACCCAGTACTTC.

The chain has TRBV28 and TRBJ2-7, with a weak D call TRBD2 (7 bases). The CDR3 extends over 15 amino acids. Deletions cut 5 bases from V and 4 bases from J, with 18 bases between. Germline values: CDR1 MDHEN, CDR2 SYDVKM. CDR3 nucleotides: TGTGCCAGCAGTACTGACGGGGGGCTCGGTTACGAGCAGTACTTC. Translation: CASSTDGGLGYEQYF.

The rearrangement uses TRBV5-4 and TRBJ1-5; D is undetermined. The germline V gene has CDR1 SGHNT and CDR2 YYREEE (reference sequence). Trimming removed 4 bases at V and 6 bases at J, with 11 bases between. The length of the CDR3 is 13 residues. This CDR3 is CASSQSAGQPQHF. The CDR3 coding sequence is TGTGCCAGCAGCCAGAGCGCCGGTCAGCCCCAGCATTTT.

The chain has TRBV5-1 and TRBJ2-3, with 7 bases that match TRBD1. The CDR3 length is 17 residues. From germline, CDR1 is SGHRS and CDR2 YFSETQ. The trim removed 2 bases at V and 3 bases at J, leaving 12 bases unmatched. CDR3 protein: CASSFPTGAIQTDTQYF. CDR3 sequence (DNA): TGCGCCAGCAGCTTCCCTACAGGGGCAATACAAACAGATACGCAGTATTTT.

This clone has just one count. V gene TRBV19 combines with J gene TRBJ2-4; D is uncertain. V lost 9 bases and J lost 0, with 6 bases in between. The CDR3 loop spans 12 amino acids. CDR1 LNHDA and CDR2 SQIVND come from the germline V gene (reference sequence). In nucleotides, the CDR3 is TGTGCCAGCTCAGTAGCCAAAAACATTCAGTACTTC. It specifies CASSVAKNIQYF.

The chain uses TRBV3-1 (or the pseudogene TRBV3-2) and TRBJ2-6; possible D gene TRBD1, 6 bases. The CDR3 loop spans 16 amino acids. The germline gives CDR1 LGHDT, CDR2 YNNKEL (reference sequence). V was shortened by 6 bases and J by 1 base, with 13 bases between the two germline ends. In nucleotides, the CDR3 is TGTGCCAGCAGATCTCAGGGGCTATCTGGGGCCAACGTCCTGACTTTC. It translates to CASRSQGLSGANVLTF.

The chain links TRBV18 to TRBJ2-3, with 11 bases identical to TRBD2. J lost 4 bases, V lost 3 bases, and 3 bases had no gene match. CDR3 length: 15 amino acids. From germline, CDR1 is KGHSH and CDR2 LQKENI. The CDR3 sequence: CASSPTSGISDTQYF. The CDR3 bases are TGTGCCAGCTCACCGACTAGCGGGATCTCAGATACGCAGTATTTT. Full variable domain (missing parts from reference TRBV18 and TRBJ2-3): NAGVMQNPRHLVRRRGQEARLRCSPMKGHSHVYWYRQLPEEGLKFMVYLQKENIIDESGMPKERFSAEFPKEGPSILRIQQVVRGDSAAYFCASSPTSGISDTQYFGPGTRLTVL.

The J gene is TRBJ2-7, the V gene TRBV4-1; D might be TRBD1 (7 bases). Germline lookup yields CDR1 MGHRA and CDR2 YSYEKL. The CDR3 has 14 amino acids. V lost 3 bases and J lost 3, with 12 bases in between. The CDR3 is CASSQQGDFYEQYF. CDR3 in DNA: TGCGCCAGCAGCCAGCAGGGGGACTTCTACGAGCAGTACTTC.

The V and J genes are TRBV11-3 and TRBJ2-1; 11 nucleotides line up with TRBD2. CDR1 is SGHNT and CDR2 is YENEEA in the germline V gene. After removal of 3 bases from V and 6 bases from J, the junction contained 4 bases not matched to a gene. This CDR3 region has 15 residues. In DNA form, the CDR3 reads TGTGCCAGCAGCTTTTCGGGACTAGCGGCCAATGAGCAGTTCTTC. As protein: CASSFSGLAANEQFF.

The rearrangement joins TRBV4-1 to TRBJ1-6; possible D gene TRBD1, 5 bases. CDR1 is MGHRA, CDR2 YSYEKL, per germline. The V end was cut by 0 bases, the J end by 1 base, with 10 bases between. The CDR3 has 17 amino acids. This chain's CDR3 is CASSQDGRGSYNSPLHF. The CDR3 bases are TGCGCCAGCAGCCAAGACGGTAGGGGATCCTATAATTCACCCCTCCACTTT.

The chain employs TRBV7-9 and TRBJ2-5; 8 bases line up with TRBD2. Looked up from germline, CDR1 is SEHNR and CDR2 is FQNEAQ (reference sequence). V shed 8 bases, J shed 2 bases, and the junction held 1 base outside the gene matches. This CDR3 is 12 amino acids long. As DNA, the CDR3 is TGTGCCAGCGAGCGGGAGCAAGAGACCCAGTACTTC. Translating it yields CASEREQETQYF.